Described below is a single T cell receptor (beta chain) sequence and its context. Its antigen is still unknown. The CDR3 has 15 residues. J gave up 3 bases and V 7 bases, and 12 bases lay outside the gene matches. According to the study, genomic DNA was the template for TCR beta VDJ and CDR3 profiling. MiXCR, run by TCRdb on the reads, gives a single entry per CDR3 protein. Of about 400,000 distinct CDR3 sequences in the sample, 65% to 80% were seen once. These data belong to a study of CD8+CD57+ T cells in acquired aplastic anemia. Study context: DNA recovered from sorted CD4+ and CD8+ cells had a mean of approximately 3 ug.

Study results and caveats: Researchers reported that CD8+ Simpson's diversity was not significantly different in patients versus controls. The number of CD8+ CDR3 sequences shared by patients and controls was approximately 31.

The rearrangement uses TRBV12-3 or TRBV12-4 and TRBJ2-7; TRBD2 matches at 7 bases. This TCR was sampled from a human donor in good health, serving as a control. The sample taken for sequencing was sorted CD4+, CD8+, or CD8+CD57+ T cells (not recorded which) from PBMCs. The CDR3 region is CASTRSGPGYYEQYF. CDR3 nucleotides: TGTGCCAGCACCCGTAGCGGGCCAGGGTACTACGAGCAGTACTTC.